The present T cell receptor beta chain was sequenced within a study of blood T cell repertoires in COVID-19 (TCRdb year 2020). Study-wide context: Collaborator samples came from the United States, Italy and Spain and covered acute and convalescent phases of COVID-19. The material from the prospective study consisted of cDNA or gDNA derived from T cells, B-cell-depleted T cells, or PBMCs. Subjects who had been exposed to COVID-19, were actively infected with it, or had recovered from it provided the deeply sampled blood TCRbeta repertoires that made up the dataset. A freely available public database, intended as a resource for researchers studying the immune response to SARS-CoV-2, is where the repertoires were released. The samples were drawn from the first 160 participants of the ongoing ImmuneRACE study and from some 1,300 subjects provided by 6 global collaborators. Nearly every sample came with metadata listing a de-identified subject ID, COVID-19 status, age in years and sex. Where HLA class I and class II types were available, the types were taken from metadata supplied by the sample provider, not from assay-based typing.

Collaborating institutions collected whole blood in K2EDTA tubes following their own protocols. For TCRbeta analysis, collaborator samples were shipped as frozen whole blood, as isolated PBMCs, or as DNA extracted from either sample type. The immunoSEQ Assay, a bias-controlled multiplex PCR, was used to amplify TCRbeta CDR3 regions from genomic DNA. In the source study's methods: The number of nucleated cells in each sample was estimated by amplification of reference gene primers within the assay. Sequence reads were collapsed and filtered to measure the absolute abundance of every unique TCRbeta CDR3 rearrangement. For each sample, productive Simpson clonality was calculated as the square root of Simpson's diversity index over productive rearrangements. Drawn from immuneACCESS, this table holds only the in-frame rearrangements with V and J called that TCRdb kept. Clones are partly lost; checked studies trace under half to an unresolved V gene and leave the rest unexplained. V, J and clone size reflect that table, while D and trimming were determined from the DNA. The sample table holds more than 45,000 clones, of which 80% to 90% were seen once. The ten top clones hold 1.4% of the sample.

V and J lose 3 bases and 9 bases, and a span of 20 bases separates them. The CDR3 has 15 amino acids, counting the end cysteine and phenylalanine. The DNA shown is the 45-base CDR3, in frame from base 1. CDR1 and CDR2 are drawn from the germline V gene (reference sequence): LGHDT, YNNKEL. The paper as a whole reports these results and caveats: The amount of clinical and demographic metadata varied by source and participant and was provided uncurated.

Note on this clone: No cognate antigen has been identified for it. No base qualities exist here, and no much larger clone lies one base off it.

The receptor chain draws on TRBV3-1 (or the pseudogene TRBV3-2) and TRBJ2-5; the D gene is perhaps TRBD2, from 6 matching bases. The receptor comes from a man between 60 and 75 years old with acute or convalescent COVID-19. The source material was peripheral blood. The CDR3 amino acid sequence is: CASSQERWTIRAQYF. The DNA sequence is given as TGTGCCAGCAGCCAGGAGCGATGGACTATTCGAGCCCAGTACTTC.